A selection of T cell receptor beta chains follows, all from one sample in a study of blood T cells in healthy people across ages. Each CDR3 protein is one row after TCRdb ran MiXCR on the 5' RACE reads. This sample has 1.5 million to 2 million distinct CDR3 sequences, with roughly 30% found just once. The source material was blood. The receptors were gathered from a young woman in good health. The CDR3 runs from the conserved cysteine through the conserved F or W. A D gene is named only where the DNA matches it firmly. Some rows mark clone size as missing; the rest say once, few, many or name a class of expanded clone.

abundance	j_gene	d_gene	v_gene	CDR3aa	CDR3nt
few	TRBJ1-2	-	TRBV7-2	CASSLGGRKTGYTF	TGTGCCAGCAGCTTAGGGGGGAGGAAAACTGGCTACACCTTC
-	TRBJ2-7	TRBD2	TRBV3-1	CASSQPGLAGGPGHEQYF	TGTGCCAGCAGCCAGCCGGGACTAGCGGGAGGGCCGGGTCACGAGCAGTACTTC
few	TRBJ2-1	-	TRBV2	CAIRDLTGAEQFF	TGTGCCATCAGGGACCTGACAGGCGCTGAGCAGTTCTTC
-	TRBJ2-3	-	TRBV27	CASSFGTGRRAGGPDTQYF	TGTGCCAGCAGTTTCGGGACAGGGAGACGAGCGGGGGGGCCAGATACGCAGTATTTT
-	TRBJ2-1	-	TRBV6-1	CAISEREGAYNEQFF	TGTGCCATCAGTGAAAGGGAGGGGGCCTACAATGAGCAGTTCTTC
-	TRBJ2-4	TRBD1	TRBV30	CAWGGQIAKNIQYF	TGTGCCTGGGGGGGACAGATAGCCAAAAACATTCAGTACTTC
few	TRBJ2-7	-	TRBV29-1	CSGQDYLNEQYF	TGCAGCGGCCAGGATTACCTCAACGAGCAGTACTTC
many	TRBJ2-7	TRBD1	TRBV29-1	CSVEDITGAPPEQYF	TGCAGCGTTGAAGATATCACAGGGGCGCCCCCCGAGCAGTACTTC
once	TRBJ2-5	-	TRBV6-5	CATVDQETQYF	TGTGCCACCGTCGACCAAGAGACCCAGTACTTC
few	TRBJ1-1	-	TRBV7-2	CASSPTLLNTEAFF	TGTGCCAGCAGCCCGACGCTACTGAACACTGAAGCTTTCTTT
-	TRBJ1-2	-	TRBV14	CAGSQEWGYGYTF	TGTGCCGGCAGCCAAGAATGGGGGTATGGCTACACCTTC
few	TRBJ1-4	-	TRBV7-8	CASSLEVGGPTNEKLFF	TGTGCCAGCAGCTTAGAAGTGGGGGGCCCAACTAATGAAAAACTGTTTTTT
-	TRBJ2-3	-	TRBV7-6	CASSPWQDTQYF	TGTGCCAGCAGCCCTTGGCAGGATACGCAGTATTTT
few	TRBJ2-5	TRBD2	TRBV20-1	CSAVTTGLAGKTQYF	TGCAGTGCAGTTACGACGGGACTAGCGGGGAAGACCCAGTACTTC
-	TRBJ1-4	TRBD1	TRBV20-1	CSARAPGTGWEKLFF	TGCAGTGCTAGAGCTCCCGGGACAGGGTGGGAAAAACTGTTTTTT
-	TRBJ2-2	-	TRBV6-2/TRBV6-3	CASSPLWGTGELFF	TGTGCCAGCAGCCCCCTGTGGGGCACCGGGGAGCTGTTTTTT
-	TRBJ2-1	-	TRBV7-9	CASSFPLRTEQFF	TGTGCCAGCAGCTTCCCCTTGAGGACTGAGCAGTTCTTC
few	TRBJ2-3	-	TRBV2	CASSGGYPITDTQYF	TGTGCCAGCAGTGGGGGGTACCCCATCACAGATACGCAGTATTTT
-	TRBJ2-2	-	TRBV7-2	CASSPGGQGGTGELFF	TGTGCCAGCAGCCCCGGCGGACAAGGGGGCACCGGGGAGCTGTTTTTT
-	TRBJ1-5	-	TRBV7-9	CASSLADTRNQPQHF	TGTGCCAGCAGCTTAGCAGACACCCGCAATCAGCCCCAGCATTTT
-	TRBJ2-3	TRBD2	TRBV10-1	CASSGGTSGSGDTQYF	TGCGCCAGCAGTGGAGGGACTAGCGGGAGTGGAGATACGCAGTATTTT
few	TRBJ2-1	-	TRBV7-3	CASSDTGSVYNEQFF	TGTGCCAGCAGCGATACAGGGAGCGTCTACAATGAGCAGTTCTTC
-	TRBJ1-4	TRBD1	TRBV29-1	CSVGTANEKRFF	TGCAGCGTCGGGACAGCTAATGAAAAACGGTTTTTT
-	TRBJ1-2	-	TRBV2	CASSDLRTRGYTF	TGTGCCAGCAGTGATTTACGGACGAGGGGCTACACCTTC
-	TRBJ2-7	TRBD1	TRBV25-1	CASMGQGVYEQYF	TGTGCCAGCATGGGACAGGGCGTATACGAGCAGTACTTC
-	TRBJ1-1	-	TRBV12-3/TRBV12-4	CASRIRVGNTEAFF	TGTGCCAGCAGGATCCGTGTAGGGAACACTGAAGCTTTCTTT
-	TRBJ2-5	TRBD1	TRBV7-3	CASSMTGRDQYF	TGTGCCAGCAGCATGACAGGGAGAGATCAGTACTTC
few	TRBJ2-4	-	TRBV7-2	CASSLSGTGGKNIQYF	TGTGCCAGCAGCTTATCCGGGACGGGCGGCAAAAACATTCAGTACTTC
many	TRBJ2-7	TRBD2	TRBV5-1	CASSTMTSGSSYEQYF	TGCGCCAGCAGCACGATGACTAGCGGGAGTTCATACGAGCAGTACTTC
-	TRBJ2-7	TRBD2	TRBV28	CASSNLAGVKDEQYF	TGTGCCAGCAGTAACCTAGCGGGAGTAAAGGACGAGCAGTACTTC